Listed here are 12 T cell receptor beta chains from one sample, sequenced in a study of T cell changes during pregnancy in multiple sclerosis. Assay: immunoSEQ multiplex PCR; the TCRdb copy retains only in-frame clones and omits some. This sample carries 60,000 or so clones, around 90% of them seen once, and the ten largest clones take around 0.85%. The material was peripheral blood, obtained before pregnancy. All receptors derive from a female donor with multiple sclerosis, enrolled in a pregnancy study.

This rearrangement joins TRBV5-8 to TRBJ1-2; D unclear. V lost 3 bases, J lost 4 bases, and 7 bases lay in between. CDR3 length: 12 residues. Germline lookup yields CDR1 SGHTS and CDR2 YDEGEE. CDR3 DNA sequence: TGTGCCAGCAGCTACGAGGCCTATGGCTACACCTTC. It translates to CASSYEAYGYTF.

The CDR3 coding sequence is TGTGCCAGCAGTGAAGGGGGGCCCCCAGGGTTATATAATGCTTTCTTT. This gives the protein CASSEGGPPGLYNAFF. This chain joins TRBV2 and TRBJ1-1; a possible D gene is TRBD1 (6 bases). Trimming shortened V by 1 base and J by 11 bases, and 23 bases separated the two germline ends. The CDR3 length is 16 residues. The V gene's germline CDR1 is SNHLY and CDR2 FYNNEI. The whole variable domain, filled in from reference TRBV2 and TRBJ1-1, reads EPEVTQTPSHQVTQMGQEVILRCVPISNHLYFYWYRQILGQKVEFLVSFYNNEISEKSEIFDDQFSVERPDGSNFTLKIRSTKLEDSAMYFCASSEGGPPGLYNAFFGQGTRLTVV.

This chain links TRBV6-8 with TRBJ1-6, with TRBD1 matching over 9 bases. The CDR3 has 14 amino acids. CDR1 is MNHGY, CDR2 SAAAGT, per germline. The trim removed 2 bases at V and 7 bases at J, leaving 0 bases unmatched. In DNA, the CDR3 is TGTGCCAGCAGTTACGACAGGGGGAATTCACCCCTCCACTTT. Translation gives CASSYDRGNSPLHF.

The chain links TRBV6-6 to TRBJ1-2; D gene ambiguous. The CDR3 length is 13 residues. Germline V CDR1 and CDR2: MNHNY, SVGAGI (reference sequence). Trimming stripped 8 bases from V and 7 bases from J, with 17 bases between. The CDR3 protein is CASGVPGVGGYTF. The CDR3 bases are TGTGCCAGCGGCGTCCCTGGAGTGGGTGGCTACACCTTC.

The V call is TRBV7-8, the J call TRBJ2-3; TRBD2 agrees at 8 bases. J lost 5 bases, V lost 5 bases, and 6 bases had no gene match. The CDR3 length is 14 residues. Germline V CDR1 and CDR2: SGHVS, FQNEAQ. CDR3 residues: CASSPTSAGDTQYF. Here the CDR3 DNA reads TGTGCCAGCAGCCCGACTAGCGCCGGAGATACGCAGTATTTT.

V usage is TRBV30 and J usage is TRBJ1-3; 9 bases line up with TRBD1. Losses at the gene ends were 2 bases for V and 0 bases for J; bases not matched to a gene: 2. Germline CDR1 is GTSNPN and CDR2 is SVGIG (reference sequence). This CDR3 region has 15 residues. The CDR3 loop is CAWSTGGNSGNTIYF. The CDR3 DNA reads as TGTGCCTGGAGTACAGGGGGCAACTCTGGAAACACCATATATTTT.

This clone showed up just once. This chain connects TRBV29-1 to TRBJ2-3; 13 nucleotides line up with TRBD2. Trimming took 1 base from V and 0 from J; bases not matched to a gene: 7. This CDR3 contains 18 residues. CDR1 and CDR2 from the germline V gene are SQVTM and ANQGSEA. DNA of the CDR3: TGCAGCGTTGAAGGGACTAGCGGGGGAGAAGCTAGCACAGATACGCAGTATTTT. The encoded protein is CSVEGTSGGEASTDTQYF.

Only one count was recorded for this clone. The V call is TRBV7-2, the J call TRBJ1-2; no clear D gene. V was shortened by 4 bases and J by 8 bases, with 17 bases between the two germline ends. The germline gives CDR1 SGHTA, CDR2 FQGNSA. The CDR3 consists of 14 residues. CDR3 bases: TGTGCCAGCAGCTCGAGGAGTCCCCTCGGGGGCTACACCTTC. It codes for CASSSRSPLGGYTF.

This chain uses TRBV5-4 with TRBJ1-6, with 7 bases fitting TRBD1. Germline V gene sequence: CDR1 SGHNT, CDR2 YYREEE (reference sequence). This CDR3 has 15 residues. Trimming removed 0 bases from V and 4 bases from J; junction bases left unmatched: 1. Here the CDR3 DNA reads TGTGCCAGCAGCTTGGAGGACAGGTATAATTCACCCCTCCACTTT. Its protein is CASSLEDRYNSPLHF. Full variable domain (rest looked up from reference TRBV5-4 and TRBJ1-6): ETGVTQSPTHLIKTRGQQVTLRCSSQSGHNTVSWYQQALGQGPQFIFQYYREEENGRGNFPPRFSGLQFPNYSSELNVNALELDDSALYLCASSLEDRYNSPLHFGNGTRLTVT.

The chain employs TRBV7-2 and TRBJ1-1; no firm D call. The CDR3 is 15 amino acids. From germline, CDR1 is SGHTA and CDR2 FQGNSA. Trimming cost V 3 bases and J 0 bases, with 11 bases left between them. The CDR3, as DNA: TGTGCCAGCAGCTTTGACCGGAGCATGAACACTGAAGCTTTCTTT. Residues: CASSFDRSMNTEAFF.

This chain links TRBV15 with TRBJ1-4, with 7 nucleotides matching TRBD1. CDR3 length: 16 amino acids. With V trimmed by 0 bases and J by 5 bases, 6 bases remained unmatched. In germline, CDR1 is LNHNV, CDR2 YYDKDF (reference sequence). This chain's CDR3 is CATSRDRDRENEKLFF. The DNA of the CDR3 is TGTGCCACCAGCAGAGATCGTGACAGGGAGAATGAAAAACTGTTTTTT.

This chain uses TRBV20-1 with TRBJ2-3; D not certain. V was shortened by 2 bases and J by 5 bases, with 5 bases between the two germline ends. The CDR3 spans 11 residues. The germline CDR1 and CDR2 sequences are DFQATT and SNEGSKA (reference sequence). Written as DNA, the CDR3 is TGCAGTGCTAGACCGGGAGATACGCAGTATTTT. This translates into CSARPGDTQYF.